The 27 T cell receptor beta chains listed next were all sequenced from one sample in a study of vaccination and CD4 T cells after COVID-19. Their antigens remain unidentified. Oncomine TCR Beta short-read sequencing was applied to DNA from cultured CD4+ T cells. One entry per CDR3 protein results from TCRdb running MiXCR on the PCR reads. The table records around 20,000 distinct CDR3 sequences, about two fifths of them present only once. Specified treatment: roughly 10-day PBMC culture with coronavirus spike peptide pools or control peptides (ViraFEST assay). Sequencing used CD4+ T cells from blood, cultured in vitro, obtained before SARS-CoV-2 vaccination. The receptors derive from a human donor who had recovered from COVID-19.

The CDR3 spells CASSWSHRDRTYEQYF. The CDR3 nucleotides read TGTGCCAGCAGTTGGAGTCACCGGGACAGGACATACGAGCAGTACTTC. The chain joins TRBV28 to TRBJ2-7; 8 nucleotides align to TRBD1. From germline, CDR1 is MDHEN and CDR2 SYDVKM. The CDR3 covers 16 residues. V gave up 4 bases and J gave up 4 bases; unmatched junction bases: 12.

A single count supports this clonotype. The gene calls are TRBV27 and TRBJ1-6, with TRBD1 matching 9 bases. V trimming: 5 bases; J trimming: 7 bases; junction bases outside the gene matches: 6. Germline CDR1 MNHEY, CDR2 SMNVEV (reference sequence). The CDR3 loop spans 15 amino acids. CDR3 in amino acids: CASSPWTGDNSPLHF. The CDR3 DNA reads as TGTGCCAGCAGTCCATGGACAGGGGACAATTCACCCCTCCACTTT.

The chain links TRBV7-6 to TRBJ2-7; D is possibly TRBD2 (6 bases). The germline V and J ends were trimmed by 2 bases and 6 bases, with 11 bases remaining between them. The length of the CDR3 is 13 residues. Germline V gene sequence: CDR1 SGHVS, CDR2 FNYEAQ. This chain's CDR3 is CASSLFREAEQYF. CDR3 nucleotides: TGTGCCAGCAGCTTATTTAGGGAGGCCGAGCAGTACTTC.

This sequence joins TRBV28 and TRBJ1-4, with D uncertain. V was clipped by 6 bases and J by 8 bases, with 16 bases between them. The CDR3 spans 14 residues. The germline CDR1 and CDR2 sequences are MDHEN and SYDVKM. The CDR3 sequence: CASRSDRSGEKLFF. CDR3 DNA sequence: TGTGCCAGCAGATCCGACCGGTCGGGGGAAAAACTGTTTTTT.

In this sample, this clonotype turned up a few times. The chain recombines TRBV27 with TRBJ1-4; a possible D gene is TRBD1 (5 bases). V lost 8 bases to trimming and J lost 8 bases, with 15 bases between them. Looked up from germline, CDR1 is MNHEY and CDR2 is SMNVEV (reference sequence). The CDR3 runs 13 residues. DNA of the CDR3: TGTGCCAGCCGGGGCGCTGACGGCGAAAAACTGTTTTTT. Translation gives CASRGADGEKLFF.

This clonotype was observed once. The chain joins TRBV20-1 to TRBJ2-7, with D unclear. The V gene lost 6 bases and the J gene lost 3 bases, with 15 bases spanning the gap. The CDR3 contains 13 residues. The germline V gene encodes CDR1 DFQATT and CDR2 SNEGSKA (reference sequence). The CDR3 spells CSANPAAHYEQYF. CDR3 coding DNA: TGCAGTGCCAACCCGGCGGCCCACTACGAGCAGTACTTC.

V gene TRBV20-1 combines with J gene TRBJ2-3, with D perhaps TRBD2 (7 bases). V was clipped by 0 bases and J by 4 bases, with 11 bases between them. The germline CDR1 and CDR2 sequences are DFQATT and SNEGSKA (reference sequence). The CDR3 covers 14 residues. CDR3 coding DNA: TGCAGTGCTAGAGATTGGGGGGGCTCAGATACGCAGTATTTT. Its translation: CSARDWGGSDTQYF.

This clonotype has more than one count but fewer than ten. V usage is TRBV4-3 and J usage is TRBJ1-1; TRBD1 is a possible D gene (5 bases). V shed 0 bases and J shed 7 bases, with 9 bases lying between them. Germline V gene lookup returns CDR1 LGHNA and CDR2 YSLEER. The CDR3 extends over 13 amino acids. CDR3 region: CASSQDYQGEAFF. DNA of the CDR3: TGCGCCAGCAGCCAAGATTATCAGGGTGAAGCTTTCTTT.

The chain carries TRBV12-3 or TRBV12-4 and TRBJ1-1; D is perhaps TRBD1 (6 bases). This CDR3 region has 13 residues. Between the trimmed V and J ends, which lost 7 bases and 3 bases, there was a span of 12 bases. For the CDR3, the DNA is TGTGCCAGCACTCGAAACAGGGACACTGAAGCTTTCTTT. Encoded protein: CASTRNRDTEAFF.

The chain employs TRBV2 and TRBJ1-6; 7 nucleotides align to TRBD1. The germline V gene has CDR1 SNHLY and CDR2 FYNNEI. The CDR3 spans 16 residues. With V trimmed by 6 bases and J by 3 bases, 8 bases remained unmatched. The chain's CDR3 is CASRADRVDYNSPLHF. The CDR3 bases are TGTGCCAGCAGGGCCGACAGGGTAGACTATAATTCACCCCTCCACTTT.

This clonotype was counted only a few times. The V and J genes are TRBV6-1 and TRBJ2-7; TRBD2 is a possible D gene (5 bases). Germline CDR1 and CDR2: MNHNS and SASEGT. The V gene lost 4 bases and the J gene lost 4 bases, with 11 bases spanning the gap. The CDR3 is 13 residues long. CDR3 amino acids: CASSAGKQYEQYF. The CDR3 coding sequence is TGTGCCAGCAGTGCCGGGAAACAGTACGAGCAGTACTTC.

The chain carries TRBV5-1 and TRBJ2-3; 13 bases map to TRBD2. After removal of 7 bases from V and 5 bases from J, the junction contained 4 bases not matched to a gene. Germline V gene lookup returns CDR1 SGHRS and CDR2 YFSETQ. The CDR3 length is 14 residues. The CDR3 DNA is TGCGCCAGCCGTCGGACTAGCGGGGGAGATACGCAGTATTTT. Protein: CASRRTSGGDTQYF.

This clonotype was found a few times. The gene calls are TRBV6-1 and TRBJ1-1; maybe TRBD1 (6 bases). This CDR3 comprises 14 residues. CDR1 is MNHNS and CDR2 is SASEGT in the germline V gene. V lost 5 bases and J lost 5, with 15 bases in between. The CDR3 nucleotides read TGTGCCAGCAGTCTGGCGGGGGGCCGGACTGAAGCTTTCTTT. It encodes CASSLAGGRTEAFF.

The genes are TRBV19 and TRBJ1-5; the D gene is possibly TRBD1 (6 bases). This CDR3 region has 16 residues. The germline gives CDR1 LNHDA, CDR2 SQIVND (reference sequence). With 5 bases removed from V and 9 bases from J, the gap between germline ends came to 23 bases. The CDR3 sequence: CASSLRGHQQSWPQHF. DNA for the CDR3: TGTGCCAGTAGTCTGAGGGGACACCAGCAGTCTTGGCCCCAGCATTTT.

V is TRBV19 and J is TRBJ2-2; 9 bases agree with TRBD1. J lost 3 bases, V lost 7 bases, and 6 bases had no gene match. This CDR3 spans 15 amino acids. Germline CDR1 LNHDA, CDR2 SQIVND (reference sequence). The CDR3 nucleotides are TGTGCCAGTATGGGCGGGACAGGGCACACCGGGGAGCTGTTTTTT. Amino acids: CASMGGTGHTGELFF. The full variable domain, with the rest looked up from reference TRBV19 and TRBJ2-2, is DGGITQSPKYLFRKEGQNVTLSCEQNLNHDAMYWYRQDPGQGLRLIYYSQIVNDFQKGDIAEGYSVSREKKESFPLTVTSAQKNPTAFYLCASMGGTGHTGELFFGEGSRLTVL.

J is TRBJ2-5 and V is TRBV5-1, with D maybe TRBD2 (6 bases). The CDR3 covers 14 residues. Germline CDR1 SGHRS, CDR2 YFSETQ. Trimming took off 5 bases at V and 2 bases at J, with 13 bases between the two ends. The chain's CDR3 is CASRREEGQETQYF. As DNA, the CDR3 is TGCGCCAGCAGACGTGAGGAGGGTCAAGAGACCCAGTACTTC.

The V and J genes are TRBV19 and TRBJ1-5; D uncertain. The CDR3 contains 13 residues. Germline CDR1 and CDR2: LNHDA and SQIVND (reference sequence). V was pared by 5 bases and J by 6 bases, with 11 bases between. The CDR3 DNA is TGTGCCAGTAGTTCCCAGACCGGTCAGCCCCAGCATTTT. Translating it yields CASSSQTGQPQHF.

V usage is TRBV18 and J usage is TRBJ1-2; no clear D gene. CDR3 size: 13 residues. The ends were cut back, 6 bases at V and 0 bases at J, with 8 bases in the middle. Germline V gene lookup returns CDR1 KGHSH and CDR2 LQKENI. CDR3 sequence: CASSLDTNYGYTF. CDR3 DNA: TGTGCCAGCTCTCTCGACACTAACTATGGCTACACCTTC.

This clonotype was found a few times. V gene TRBV6-5 combines with J gene TRBJ2-4; D call uncertain. The CDR3 covers 12 residues. Germline CDR1 and CDR2: MNHEY and SVGAGI. V lost 4 bases and J lost 1, with 2 bases in between. The CDR3 sequence is CASSSAKNIQYF. CDR3 DNA sequence: TGTGCCAGCAGTTCGGCCAAAAACATTCAGTACTTC.

This clonotype was found a few times. The chain carries TRBV7-8 and TRBJ1-1; tentative D call: TRBD1 (6 bases). Trimming pared 2 bases from V and 1 base from J, leaving 11 bases between. Germline assignment: CDR1 SGHVS and CDR2 FQNEAQ. The CDR3 runs 15 residues. CDR3 residues: CASSLLTGPNTEAFF. In DNA form, the CDR3 reads TGTGCCAGCAGCTTACTGACAGGACCGAACACTGAAGCTTTCTTT.

The chain has TRBV6-5 and TRBJ2-1; D could derive from TRBD1 or TRBD2 (5 bases each). This CDR3 comprises 15 residues. Germline lookup yields CDR1 MNHEY and CDR2 SVGAGI. Trimming removed 0 bases from V and 6 bases from J, with 12 bases in between. The CDR3 loop reads CASSYSGVPFNEQFF. The CDR3 region has the DNA TGTGCCAGCAGTTACTCGGGGGTGCCCTTCAATGAGCAGTTCTTC.

The V call is TRBV7-8, the J call TRBJ1-3, with a tentative D call TRBD1 (6 bases). CDR3 length equals 17 residues. The germline CDR1 and CDR2 sequences are SGHVS and FQNEAQ. V shed 2 bases and J shed 1 base, with 15 bases lying between them. The CDR3 nucleotides read TGTGCCAGCAGCTTATTGGGTCAGGGGAGGTCTGGAAACACCATATATTTT. Residues: CASSLLGQGRSGNTIYF. Drawing the rest from reference TRBV7-8 and TRBJ1-3, the complete variable domain is GAGVSQSPRYKVAKRGQDVALRCDPISGHVSLFWYQQALGQGPEFLTYFQNEAQLDKSGLPSDRFFAERPEGSVSTLKIQRTQQEDSAVYLCASSLLGQGRSGNTIYFGEGSWLTVV.

The rearrangement links TRBV28 to TRBJ1-1, with unresolved D. V was shortened by 3 bases and J by 10 bases, with 9 bases between the two germline ends. The germline V gene encodes CDR1 MDHEN and CDR2 SYDVKM. CDR3 size: 11 residues. The CDR3 spells CASSLGRGAFF. The CDR3 region has the DNA TGTGCCAGCAGTTTGGGTCGTGGAGCTTTCTTT.

This sequence joins TRBV6-2 or TRBV6-3 and TRBJ1-5, with D maybe TRBD1 (5 bases). The germline V gene encodes CDR1 MNHEY and CDR2 SVGEGT. This CDR3 contains 17 residues. The ends were cut back, 5 bases at V and 0 bases at J, with 17 bases in the middle. The CDR3 sequence: CASSPWGSSYSNQPQHF. The CDR3 DNA reads as TGTGCCAGCAGTCCCTGGGGCAGCTCCTATAGCAATCAGCCCCAGCATTTT.

There are a few counts of this clonotype. This rearrangement joins TRBV27 to TRBJ1-6, with D uncertain. V lost 3 bases and J lost 9, with 9 bases in between. Germline V CDR1 and CDR2: MNHEY, SMNVEV (reference sequence). This CDR3 comprises 13 residues. The chain's CDR3 is CASSFRDGSPLHF. The CDR3 nucleotides read TGTGCCAGCAGTTTTCGGGATGGTTCACCCCTCCACTTT.

This clonotype was counted between two and nine times. The J gene is TRBJ1-2, the V gene TRBV5-8; D remains unclear. Trimming cost V 0 bases and J 0 bases, with 15 bases left between them. This CDR3 has 17 amino acids. The germline V gene has CDR1 SGHTS and CDR2 YDEGEE. The CDR3 sequence is CASSLVLKVQANYGYTF. The CDR3 DNA reads as TGTGCCAGCAGCTTGGTGCTCAAAGTCCAAGCTAACTATGGCTACACCTTC.

The chain links TRBV30 to TRBJ1-5; 8 positions match TRBD1. J lost 2 bases, V lost 2 bases, and 5 bases had no gene match. CDR1 GTSNPN and CDR2 SVGIG come from the germline V gene (reference sequence). CDR3 length: 15 residues. The CDR3 sequence: CAWSPGGLGNQPQHF. The CDR3 DNA is TGTGCCTGGAGTCCAGGGGGCTTGGGCAATCAGCCCCAGCATTTT.